This T cell receptor (beta chain) was found in a study of metastatic and nonmetastatic thyroid tumors. Study-level background: Blood and tumor or nodule tissue repertoires from malignant and benign thyroid patients were compared.

Per the germline V gene, CDR1 is MNHNS and CDR2 is SASEGT. The trim removed 5 bases at V and 6 bases at J, leaving 10 bases unmatched. This CDR3 spans 16 amino acids. This clone was seen ten or more times. Its antigen remains unidentified. No patient had received any treatment before thyroid surgery. Points from the study as a whole: It was reported that TCR beta diversity was significantly higher in malignant thyroid tumors than benign nodules, in blood and tumor.

In the original analysis: Clinicopathological groups supplied CDR3 differences that were used to build a distant-metastasis classifier for papillary thyroid cancer. TCRdb used MiXCR to call clones anew from the PCR reads. The V and J calls shown here were made by TCRdb, not taken from the authors' results. This table holds tens of thousands of clones, around 25% found once. The sequenced sample was tumor tissue. The clonotype originates from a male donor with papillary thyroid cancer or a benign thyroid nodule (not recorded which). Some clones in this sample may be carry-over from other donors' samples. The chain is built from TRBV6-1 and TRBJ2-2; 9 nucleotides align to TRBD1. CDR3 protein: CASSQYDRDRAGELFF. CDR3 coding DNA: TGTGCCAGCAGTCAATACGACCGGGACAGGGCCGGGGAGCTGTTTTTT.